This T cell receptor (beta chain) was profiled in a study of blood T cell repertoires in COVID-19. Study-level background: There were acute and convalescent COVID-19 samples, and they came from the United States, Italy and Spain. In each case, the material was cDNA or gDNA derived from T cells, B-cell-depleted T cells, or PBMCs.

The CDR3 is 14 amino acids. Germline CDR1 LNHDA, CDR2 SQIVND (reference sequence). J lost 9 bases, V lost 6 bases, and 5 bases had no gene match. In the authors' workflow: For nucleated cells, counts were estimated from reference gene primer amplification. Produced via immunoSEQ multiplex PCR; TCRdb's table is partial and in-frame only. The D gene and trimming were derived from the DNA, and the V and J assignments and clone size from that table. Of some 100,000 clones listed, roughly 91% are singletons. The sequenced sample was peripheral blood. V and J are TRBV19 and TRBJ2-1, with TRBD2 matching 13 bases. The clonotype was recovered from a woman over 75 with active COVID-19. The CDR3 coding sequence is TGTGCCAGTAGCCGGACTAGCGGGAGCAGTGAGCAGTTCTTC. Its protein product is CASSRTSGSSEQFF.